This is a list of T cell receptor beta chains from one sample in a study of OX40 agonist ivuxolimab in advanced cancers. TCRdb's table, derived via immunoSEQ multiplex PCR, lists solely in-frame clones and lacks some. The top ten hold 5.5% to 8.5% of the sample, which has tens of thousands of clones, about nine tenths seen once. The sample in question was CD4+ or CD8+ T cells sorted from blood, obtained in a trial of the OX40 agonist ivuxolimab. The origin of the receptors is an adult with an advanced solid tumor such as melanoma, head and neck, liver or kidney cancer. Each CDR3 is given without its conserved first and last residue. The D gene is left open where the match is weak.

cdr3_aa: ASSLRGSSYNEQF
d_call: TRBD2
v_call: TRBV5-8

cdr3_aa: ASSRPQATDTQY
d_call: NA
v_call: TRBV2

cdr3_aa: ASGLQQGGQY
d_call: NA
v_call: TRBV12-5

cdr3_aa: ATSRDRHTGELF
d_call: TRBD1
v_call: TRBV15

cdr3_aa: ASSLDEGLAGVDTDTQY
d_call: TRBD2
v_call: TRBV11-2

cdr3_aa: ASSLVRSGWEQY
d_call: NA
v_call: TRBV11-2

cdr3_aa: ASSLDRAGRELF
d_call: NA
v_call: TRBV28

cdr3_aa: ASSDRVSYEQY
d_call: NA
v_call: TRBV2

cdr3_aa: ASSPHQGGMNTEAF
d_call: TRBD1
v_call: TRBV28

cdr3_aa: ASRHDSSYEQY
d_call: NA
v_call: TRBV7-9

cdr3_aa: ASSLGPSYEQY
d_call: NA
v_call: TRBV7-9

cdr3_aa: ASAVDRGNTEAF
d_call: NA
v_call: TRBV18

cdr3_aa: ASRGHYEQY
d_call: NA
v_call: TRBV19

cdr3_aa: ASRGAYEQY
d_call: NA
v_call: TRBV2

cdr3_aa: ASSPWLGGHTEAF
d_call: NA
v_call: TRBV4-2

cdr3_aa: ASSFGELKTGELF
d_call: NA
v_call: TRBV5-1

cdr3_aa: ASSQDFWQRTSGRATDTQY
d_call: TRBD2
v_call: TRBV4-2

cdr3_aa: ASSNPVNEKLF
d_call: NA
v_call: TRBV7-2

cdr3_aa: ASSSTGGATEAF
d_call: TRBD1
v_call: TRBV5-1

cdr3_aa: AWSGGLAGGKRPGELF
d_call: TRBD2
v_call: TRBV30

cdr3_aa: SVAGRLQETQY
d_call: TRBD2
v_call: TRBV29-1

cdr3_aa: ASRGWAGLPEAF
d_call: NA
v_call: TRBV28

cdr3_aa: ASSLAEPTYNEQF
d_call: TRBD2
v_call: TRBV5-1

cdr3_aa: AIGKGLAGYNEQF
d_call: TRBD2
v_call: TRBV19

cdr3_aa: ASSGLGRTGELF
d_call: NA
v_call: TRBV10-1

cdr3_aa: ASSPERVGTKDEQY
d_call: TRBD2
v_call: TRBV28

cdr3_aa: ASSEGPTQETQY
d_call: NA
v_call: TRBV7-3

cdr3_aa: ASSLASGAF
d_call: NA
v_call: TRBV7-9

cdr3_aa: ASSSGLAGGGSYNEQF
d_call: TRBD2
v_call: TRBV5-5

cdr3_aa: ASSFDSTFLGEQF
d_call: NA
v_call: TRBV11-2

cdr3_aa: ASSLGPKETQY
d_call: NA
v_call: TRBV6-1

cdr3_aa: ASSYWEGGYNEQF
d_call: TRBD2
v_call: TRBV6-5

cdr3_aa: ASSRDGTSRHNEQF
d_call: TRBD2
v_call: TRBV4-1

cdr3_aa: ASSYLSDQPQH
d_call: NA
v_call: TRBV6-6

cdr3_aa: ASRGSHLLGEQF
d_call: NA
v_call: TRBV25-1

cdr3_aa: AWSVGGNTEAF
d_call: NA
v_call: TRBV30

cdr3_aa: ASSPPGLATYNEQF
d_call: TRBD2
v_call: TRBV18

cdr3_aa: ASSQGGTSGRGNEQF
d_call: TRBD2
v_call: TRBV4-2

cdr3_aa: ASSPPGGVQKNEQF
d_call: NA
v_call: TRBV18

cdr3_aa: ATSRDLLNTGELF
d_call: NA
v_call: TRBV15

cdr3_aa: ASSPLAESTDTQY
d_call: NA
v_call: TRBV18

cdr3_aa: ASSVTGANTGELF
d_call: NA
v_call: TRBV9

cdr3_aa: ASSPGTTSTGELF
d_call: TRBD2
v_call: TRBV7-8

cdr3_aa: ASGAERSGYEQY
d_call: NA
v_call: TRBV2

cdr3_aa: ASSLTSGAYYEQY
d_call: TRBD2
v_call: TRBV5-1

cdr3_aa: ASSYLGQGSQPQH
d_call: TRBD1
v_call: TRBV6-6

cdr3_aa: ASRYSLSDEQF
d_call: NA
v_call: TRBV28

cdr3_aa: ASSTSTGPSYEQY
d_call: NA
v_call: TRBV6-1

cdr3_aa: ASSEAGRGLGSGRGNEQF
d_call: NA
v_call: TRBV6-1

cdr3_aa: AWSGDRWEETQY
d_call: NA
v_call: TRBV30

cdr3_aa: AISGLAVDTQY
d_call: TRBD2
v_call: TRBV10-3

cdr3_aa: ASSQDRGGDTDTQY
d_call: NA
v_call: TRBV4-1

cdr3_aa: AWQPPSGNTIY
d_call: NA
v_call: TRBV30

cdr3_aa: ASSLVARIQETQY
d_call: NA
v_call: TRBV5-6

cdr3_aa: ASSEGHRGLSDTQY
d_call: TRBD1
v_call: TRBV2

cdr3_aa: ASSESRLNNEQF
d_call: NA
v_call: TRBV10-1

cdr3_aa: SVEWTSGRQETQY
d_call: TRBD2
v_call: TRBV29-1

cdr3_aa: ASSAQTGGEQY
d_call: TRBD1
v_call: TRBV14

cdr3_aa: ASSLAAQGGNTIY
d_call: NA
v_call: TRBV7-6